Below are 24 T cell receptor beta chains sequenced from a single sample in a study of Graves' ophthalmopathy and Graves' hyperthyroidism. RNA transcripts were the source from which TCR beta CDR3 regions were amplified. After a first-round RT-PCR with HTBI primers, a second-round multiplex PCR was run. Using its own MiXCR run on the multiplex PCR reads, TCRdb lists one record per CDR3 protein. The sample holds approximately 700,000 distinct CDR3 sequences, 40% seen once. The sequenced sample consisted of peripheral blood. The receptor source for this set is an adult man with Graves' ophthalmopathy.

This clonotype occurred many times. Mismatch with germline at one junction end may stem from a read error. This rearrangement joins TRBV10-2 to TRBJ1-1; 8 bases are a match to TRBD1. Germline assignment: CDR1 WSHSY and CDR2 SAAADI. CDR3 length equals 13 residues. CDR3 loop: CASTRTGNTEALF. CDR3 DNA: TGCGCCAGCACCCGGACAGGGAACACTGAAGCTCTCTTT.

This clonotype was found many times. The V and J genes are TRBV9 and TRBJ1-6, with D maybe TRBD1 (6 bases). The germline V gene has CDR1 SGDLS and CDR2 YYNGEE. V lost 0 bases to trimming and J lost 9 bases, with 10 bases between them. The CDR3 consists of 14 residues. The CDR3 nucleotides are TGTGCCAGCAGCGTAGACAGGGATCGTTCACCCCTCCACTTT. This gives the protein CASSVDRDRSPLHF.

Concerning this clonotype: Germline and junction disagree at one end, which may indicate a read error. The chain links TRBV24-1 to TRBJ1-5; 11 nucleotides agree with TRBD1. Germline V CDR1 and CDR2: KGHDR, SFDVKD. The CDR3 sequence is 16 residues long. The CDR3 nucleotides are TGTGCCAGCAGTAACCTTTTCGGGACAGGGGGTCAGCCCCAGCATTTT. Residues: CASSNLFGTGGQPQHF.

This clonotype was observed at least ten times. This chain joins TRBV7-2 and TRBJ1-3; D gene ambiguous. The germline V gene encodes CDR1 SGHTA and CDR2 FQGNSA. Trimming pared 0 bases from V and 4 bases from J, leaving 4 bases between. This CDR3 is built from 13 residues. The CDR3: CASSLAMGNTIYF. Here the CDR3 DNA reads TGTGCCAGCAGCTTAGCTATGGGAAACACCATATATTTT.

J is TRBJ1-1 and V is TRBV29-1; unclear D gene. The V end was cut by 5 bases, the J end by 3 bases, with 13 bases between. The CDR3 consists of 13 residues. Per germline, CDR1 SQVTM and CDR2 ANQGSEA. For the CDR3, the DNA is TGCAGCGTTACCTCAGGCGGGGACACTGAAGCTTTCTTT. This gives the protein CSVTSGGDTEAFF.

The V call is TRBV5-1, the J call TRBJ1-1; D unclear. Trimming took 1 base from V and 3 from J, leaving 10 bases between them. Germline V gene sequence: CDR1 SGHRS, CDR2 YFSETQ. The CDR3 spans 14 residues. The CDR3 here is CASSLLGPDTEAFF. DNA for the CDR3: TGCGCCAGCAGCTTGTTGGGTCCCGACACTGAAGCTTTCTTT.

This clonotype has a count of ten or more. The chain employs TRBV6-2 or TRBV6-3 and TRBJ1-1; unclear D gene. CDR3 length equals 16 residues. Germline V gene lookup returns CDR1 MNHEY and CDR2 SVGEGT. Trimming shortened V by 0 bases and J by 0 bases, and 11 bases separated the two germline ends. The CDR3 DNA reads TGTGCCAGCAGTTACTCGTCGTGGAGCTTGAACACTGAAGCTTTCTTT. Its protein is CASSYSSWSLNTEAFF.

The V call is TRBV20-1, the J call TRBJ2-7; D may match TRBD1 or TRBD2 (6 bases each). There are 14 residues in the CDR3. Per germline, CDR1 DFQATT and CDR2 SNEGSKA (reference sequence). Trimming pared 5 bases from V and 2 bases from J, leaving 16 bases between. Here the CDR3 reads CSAPAGGLTYEQYF. For the CDR3, the DNA is TGCAGTGCTCCTGCTGGGGGGCTAACCTACGAGCAGTACTTC.

The V gene is TRBV25-1, the J gene TRBJ1-2; TRBD1 might be the D (6 bases). Germline lookup yields CDR1 MGHDK and CDR2 SYGVNS. Trimming cost V 10 bases and J 6 bases, with 12 bases left between them. The CDR3 has 11 residues. This CDR3 reads CATLGGDGYTF. CDR3 coding DNA: TGTGCCACCTTAGGGGGGGATGGCTACACCTTC.

This clonotype showed up just once. The junction departs from germline at one end; a sequencing error may be responsible. The rearrangement links TRBV11-1 to TRBJ1-1; D perhaps matches TRBD1 (5 bases). The CDR3 runs to 14 residues. CDR1 is SGHAT, CDR2 FQDESV, per germline (reference sequence). The chain's CDR3 is CVSSLDSEVTEAFF. CDR3 nucleotides: TGTGTCAGCAGCTTAGACAGCGAGGTCACTGAAGCTTTCTTT.

This clonotype was detected only a few times. This rearrangement joins TRBV15 to TRBJ1-4; the match to TRBD1 covers 7 bases. From germline, CDR1 is LNHNV and CDR2 YYDKDF (reference sequence). This CDR3 has 13 residues. Trimming at V came to 3 bases and at J to 11 bases, leaving 6 bases not matched to a gene. The CDR3 region has the DNA TGTGCCACCAGCAGTCACGTGGGACAGAAACTGTTTTTT. Residues: CATSSHVGQKLFF.

This clonotype was found a few times. Lacking the conserved final phenylalanine or tryptophan, this CDR3 likely reflects a read error. V usage is TRBV7-3 and J usage is TRBJ1-6; possibly TRBD1 for D (5 bases). The CDR3 runs 14 residues. Germline assignment: CDR1 SGHTA and CDR2 FQGTGA. V was shortened by 5 bases and J by 6 bases, with 11 bases between the two germline ends. The CDR3 bases are TGTGCCAGCAGCCGTGAGGGGTCTAATTCACCCCTCCACCTT. Its translation is CASSREGSNSPLHL.

This clonotype has ten or more counts. The CDR3 spells CAISASGGNTGELFF. The CDR3 nucleotides read TGTGCCATCAGTGCCAGCGGGGGGAACACCGGGGAGCTGTTTTTT. The chain links TRBV10-3 to TRBJ2-2; 8 bases line up with TRBD2. Germline CDR1 ENHRY, CDR2 SYGVKD. The CDR3 spans 15 residues. J lost 1 base, V lost 4 bases, and 2 bases had no gene match.

The V gene is TRBV5-6, the J gene TRBJ2-7; D is uncertain. The CDR3 contains 12 residues. The germline CDR1 and CDR2 sequences are SGHDT and YYEEEE. Deletions cut 7 bases from V and 5 bases from J, with 13 bases between. The CDR3 spells CASHAPGHEQYF. CDR3 nucleotides: TGTGCCAGCCACGCGCCGGGTCACGAGCAGTACTTC.

This clonotype was seen a handful of times. The chain is built from TRBV29-1 and TRBJ1-1, with a tentative D call TRBD1 (5 bases). This CDR3 spans 12 amino acids. The ends were cut back, 0 bases at V and 6 bases at J, with 8 bases in the middle. From germline, CDR1 is SQVTM and CDR2 ANQGSEA. CDR3 sequence: CSVEDNRSEAFF. In DNA form, the CDR3 reads TGCAGCGTTGAAGATAACAGGTCTGAAGCTTTCTTT.

This clonotype was seen more than once but under ten times. The rearrangement joins TRBV7-9 to TRBJ1-4; D is uncertain. Germline V gene sequence: CDR1 SEHNR, CDR2 FQNEAQ (reference sequence). The V gene lost 5 bases and the J gene lost 7 bases, with 14 bases spanning the gap. The CDR3 loop spans 14 amino acids. The CDR3 DNA follows: TGTGCCAGCAGCAACACAGAGACTGGTGAAAAACTGTTTTTT. It encodes CASSNTETGEKLFF.

This chain joins TRBV7-2 and TRBJ2-5, with D perhaps matching TRBD1 or TRBD2 (5 bases each). Trimming pared 6 bases from V and 4 bases from J, leaving 21 bases between. CDR1 SGHTA and CDR2 FQGNSA come from the germline V gene. This CDR3 spans 16 amino acids. The CDR3 spells CASSPPGAGIRETQYF. The CDR3, as DNA: TGTGCCAGCAGTCCCCCCGGGGCAGGGATAAGAGAGACCCAGTACTTC.

This clonotype was seen a few times. The rearrangement uses TRBV12-3 or TRBV12-4 and TRBJ1-3; TRBD1 agrees at 8 bases. J gave up 16 bases and V 6 bases, and 11 bases lay outside the gene matches. The CDR3 has 12 amino acids. CDR3 residues: CASRSRGGQVYF. As DNA, the CDR3 is TGTGCCAGCAGATCTAGGGGGGGACAGGTGTATTTT.

The chain links TRBV10-3 to TRBJ1-4, with TRBD1 identical over 8 bases. The CDR3 loop spans 14 amino acids. Germline CDR1 reads ENHRY; CDR2 reads SYGVKD. J lost 3 bases, V lost 5 bases, and 2 bases had no gene match. The DNA of the CDR3 is TGTGCCATCAGTCGACAGGGGCCTAATGAAAAACTGTTTTTT. As protein: CAISRQGPNEKLFF.

The rearrangement uses TRBV20-1 and TRBJ2-7, with D tentatively TRBD1 (6 bases). Germline V gives CDR1 DFQATT, CDR2 SNEGSKA (reference sequence). CDR3 length equals 15 residues. CDR3 amino acids: CSERPQRTVGYEQYF. The CDR3 nucleotides read TGCAGCGAGCGACCCCAACGGACAGTTGGGTACGAGCAGTACTTC.

V is TRBV11-2 and J is TRBJ1-3; no definite D call. Germline-derived CDR1 and CDR2 are SGHAT and FQNNGV. Deletions cut 7 bases from V and 2 bases from J, with 12 bases between. This CDR3 region has 14 residues. The CDR3 sequence: CASTRAAAGNTIYF. CDR3 coding DNA: TGTGCCAGCACGCGGGCCGCTGCTGGAAACACCATATATTTT.

This clonotype appeared many times. The chain couples TRBV10-3 to TRBJ1-6, with 7 bases lining up with TRBD1. The germline CDR1 and CDR2 sequences are ENHRY and SYGVKD. The CDR3 loop spans 14 amino acids. V was clipped by 6 bases and J by 7 bases; unmatched bases: 6. CDR3 region: CAISSGTDNSPLHF. The DNA of the CDR3 is TGTGCCATCAGCTCCGGGACAGACAATTCACCCCTCCACTTT.

J is TRBJ2-5 and V is TRBV25-1, with no clear D. In germline, CDR1 is MGHDK, CDR2 SYGVNS. V was clipped by 1 base and J by 4 bases, with 10 bases between them. The CDR3 length is 14 residues. In nucleotides, the CDR3 is TGTGCCAGCAGTGAATTTAGGGAAGGAGAGACCCAGTACTTC. It codes for CASSEFREGETQYF. The variable domain in full, with the rest retrieved from reference TRBV25-1 and TRBJ2-5, is EADIYQTPRYLVIGTGKKITLECSQTMGHDKMYWYQQDPGMELHLIHYSYGVNSTEKGDLSSESTVSRIRTEHFPLTLESARPSHTSQYLCASSEFREGETQYFGPGTRLLVL.

The V gene is TRBV7-2, the J gene TRBJ2-7; 11 nucleotides agree with TRBD2. CDR3 length equals 18 residues. The germline V gene encodes CDR1 SGHTA and CDR2 FQGNSA. Germline trimming cut 2 bases from V and 1 base from J; bases unmatched to any gene: 10. CDR3 sequence: CASSLKPLGLAVSYEQYF. The CDR3 DNA sequence: TGTGCCAGCAGCTTAAAACCACTGGGACTAGCGGTGTCCTACGAGCAGTACTTC.